This T cell receptor (beta chain) came from a study of cytomegalovirus exposure and HLA in healthy donors. The germline gives CDR1 SGHRS, CDR2 YFSETQ. This CDR3 is 15 amino acids long. Trimming removed 2 bases from V and 6 bases from J; junction bases left unmatched: 7. The PCR contained 60 Vbeta and 13 Jbeta primers. Generated by immunoSEQ multiplex PCR, the TCRdb table keeps only in-frame clones and is missing some. This table has around 210,000 clones, around 79% appearing once. This TCR came from a male donor in good health and CMV-seropositive. The sequencing input was PBMCs. The chain uses TRBV5-1 and TRBJ1-1; 10 nucleotides match TRBD1. CDR3 nucleotides: TGCGCCAGCAGCTTACGGACAGGGGGGGACTCTGAAGCTTTCTTT. This sequence encodes CASSLRTGGDSEAFF.